The T cell receptor (beta chain) described here comes from a study of T cell responses to AZD1222 COVID-19 vaccine. Germline CDR1 is MNHEY and CDR2 is SMNVEV (reference sequence). The CDR3 runs to 16 residues. Trimming pared 5 bases from V and 4 bases from J, leaving 20 bases between. Generated by immunoSEQ multiplex PCR, the TCRdb table keeps only in-frame clones and is missing some. The data show about 110,000 clones, roughly 90% seen once. Study results and caveats: When two AZD1222 doses had been given, Spike-specific TCR breadth and depth rose. Dominant CD4 TCR responses targeted spike regions 160-218 and 743-854. Reports indicate that nearly half of spike-specific TCRs are directed at unmutated variant regions.

This clone was observed a few times. Its antigen is undetermined. The TCR was taken from an adult in good health. The sample here was peripheral blood, taken on day 0 of AZD1222 vaccination. The chain uses TRBV27 and TRBJ1-1; D is unclear. CDR3 DNA sequence: TGTGCCAGCAGTACCTCCGGGATCCTCACCCTCACTGAAGCTTTCTTT. Protein product: CASSTSGILTLTEAFF.